Sequencing of this T cell receptor beta chain was carried out in a study of T-cell reconstitution after alpha-beta-depleted transplantation in children. The CDR3 spans 13 residues. The germline V gene encodes CDR1 SEHNR and CDR2 FQNEAQ (reference sequence). Trimming cost V 5 bases and J 9 bases, with 14 bases left between them. Study-wide results and caveats: Most T-cell counts and diversity one year after the transplant came from T cells that were newly produced. Expanded graft clones, several hundred of them, were reportedly the source of alpha-beta T cells about two months after transplant. Some patients' high day-60 TCRbeta diversity was traced to surviving recipient T cells and thymic progenitors.

Unique molecular identifiers were used in preparing the TCRbeta library. MiXCR, run by TCRdb on the PCR reads, gives a single entry per CDR3 protein. The data show fewer than 4,500 distinct CDR3 sequences, with roughly 12% seen just once and roughly 31% held by the top ten. Judged by abundance, this clonotype is medium-sized. Its antigen is undetermined. Sequenced here: PBMCs, mostly from graft donor cells, sampled 60 days after TCRalphabeta/CD19-depleted stem cell transplant. The TCR originated in a male patient aged 2-10 years who had a stem cell transplant for acute lymphoblastic leukemia, so the T cells may come from the graft donor. The gene calls are TRBV7-9 and TRBJ1-5; D call uncertain. The CDR3 nucleotides read TGTGCCAGCAGCCTCCGCACCCTGGGGCCCCAGCATTTT. Its protein is CASSLRTLGPQHF.